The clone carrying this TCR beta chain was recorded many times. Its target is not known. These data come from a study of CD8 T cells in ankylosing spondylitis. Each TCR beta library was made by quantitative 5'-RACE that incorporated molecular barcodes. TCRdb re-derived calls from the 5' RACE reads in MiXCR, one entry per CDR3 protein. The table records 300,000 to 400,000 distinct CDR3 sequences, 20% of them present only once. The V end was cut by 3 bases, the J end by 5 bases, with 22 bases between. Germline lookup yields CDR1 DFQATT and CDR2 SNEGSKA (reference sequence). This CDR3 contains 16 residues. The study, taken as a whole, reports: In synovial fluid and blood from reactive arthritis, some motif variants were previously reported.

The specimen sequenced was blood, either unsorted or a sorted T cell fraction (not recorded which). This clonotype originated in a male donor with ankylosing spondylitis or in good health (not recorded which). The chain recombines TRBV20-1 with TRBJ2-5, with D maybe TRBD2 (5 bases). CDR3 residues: CSASRKHRAAEETQYF. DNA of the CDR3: TGCAGTGCTAGCCGAAAACACAGAGCGGCCGAGGAGACCCAGTACTTC.